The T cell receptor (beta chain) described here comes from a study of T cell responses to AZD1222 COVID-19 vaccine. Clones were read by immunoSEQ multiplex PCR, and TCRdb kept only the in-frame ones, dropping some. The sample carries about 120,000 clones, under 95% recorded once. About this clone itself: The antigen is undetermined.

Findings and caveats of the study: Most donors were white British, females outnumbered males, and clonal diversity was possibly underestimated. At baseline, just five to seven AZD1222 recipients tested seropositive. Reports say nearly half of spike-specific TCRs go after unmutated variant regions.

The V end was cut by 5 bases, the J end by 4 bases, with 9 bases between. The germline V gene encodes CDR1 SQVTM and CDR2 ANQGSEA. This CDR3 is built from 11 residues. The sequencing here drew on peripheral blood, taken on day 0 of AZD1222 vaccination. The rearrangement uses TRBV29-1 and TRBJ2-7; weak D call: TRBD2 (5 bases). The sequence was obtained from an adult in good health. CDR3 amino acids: CSVSGEYEQYF. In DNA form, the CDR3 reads TGCAGCGTTTCCGGGGAATACGAGCAGTACTTC.